This T cell receptor beta chain came from a study of post-analysis software for immune sequencing data. Looking at the study overall: Clinical courses comprised relapsing-remitting, secondary progressive and progressive-relapsing multiple sclerosis.

Notes on the study in general: When the samples were clustered directly with F measure, those that had been prepared in the same batch showed strong co-clustering. Controls had lower frequencies than patients of 4 or 5 TRBV segments, which included TRBV5-6, TRBV5-1 and TRBV20-1.

The CDR3 extends over 17 amino acids. V shed 6 bases and J 4 bases; nucleotides not matched to a gene: 13. cDNA libraries for TCR beta contained unique molecular identifiers. Starting from roughly 1 to 10 million T cells, the study yielded 460,000 or so cDNA molecules. TCRdb reprocessed the PCR reads with MiXCR, giving one entry per CDR3 protein. This sample has about 820,000 distinct CDR3 sequences; about 53% occur once, and the top ten carry roughly 4.4%. This clonotype was counted a few times. Antigen unknown. The sequence came from a girl aged 5-17 years with multiple sclerosis. The chain has TRBV12-3 or TRBV12-4 and TRBJ2-3; 10 nucleotides line up with TRBD1. Sequencing was performed on blood. The CDR3 nucleotides read TGTGCCAGCAGCCAGCCAGGGGGACAGGGGCCCCCAGATACGCAGTATTTT. Protein: CASSQPGGQGPPDTQYF.